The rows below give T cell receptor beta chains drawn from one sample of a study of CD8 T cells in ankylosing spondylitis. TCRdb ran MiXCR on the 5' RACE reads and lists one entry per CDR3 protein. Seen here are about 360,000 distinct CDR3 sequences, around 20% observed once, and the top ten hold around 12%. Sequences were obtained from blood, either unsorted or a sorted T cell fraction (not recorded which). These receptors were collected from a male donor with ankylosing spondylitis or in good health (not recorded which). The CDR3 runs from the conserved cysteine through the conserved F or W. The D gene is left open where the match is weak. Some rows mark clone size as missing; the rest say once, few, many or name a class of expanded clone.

TGTGCCAGCAGTGACGTAGCGGCATCCGGGGAGCTGTTTTTT CASSDVAASGELFF TRBJ2-2 TRBV6-4 . .
TGTGCCAGCAGCATAGGACAGGGGATGGGCTACGAGCAGTACTTC CASSIGQGMGYEQYF TRBJ2-7 TRBV5-5 few TRBD1
TGTGCCAGTAGTATAGGGGACAGGGAATACAATGAGCAGTTCTTC CASSIGDREYNEQFF TRBJ2-1 TRBV19 . TRBD1
TGTGCCAGCACCGGTTCGGGCTACGAGCAGTACTTC CASTGSGYEQYF TRBJ2-7 TRBV6-1 few .
TGCGCCAGCAGCCAAGGAGAGAGGTGGGTGGATGAGCAGTTCTTC CASSQGERWVDEQFF TRBJ2-1 TRBV4-1 few .
TGTGCCAGCAACTCAAATCGGGGGCCAGTTGAGACCCAGTACTTC CASNSNRGPVETQYF TRBJ2-5 TRBV11-2 . .
TGTGCCAGCATCGATAACATCAGGGGGCCAGGCATTCAGTACTTC CASIDNIRGPGIQYF TRBJ2-4 TRBV12-3/TRBV12-4 . TRBD1
TGTGCCAGCAGCTTGCTACCTAGCGGGGAGCGAGAGACCCAGTACTTC CASSLLPSGERETQYF TRBJ2-5 TRBV5-6 . TRBD2
TGCGCCAGCAGTCCCGAGAGCCAAGAGACCCAGTACTTC CASSPESQETQYF TRBJ2-5 TRBV23-1 . .
TGCAGTGCTAGAGACCAGGGCACTGAAGCTTTCTTT CSARDQGTEAFF TRBJ1-1 TRBV20-1 . .
TGTGCCACCAGCAGCAGGAGGGGGGATGAGCAGTTCTTC CATSSRRGDEQFF TRBJ2-1 TRBV15 few .
TGTGCCAGCAGCTTAGGGGGGGGCAATGAGCAGTTCTTC CASSLGGGNEQFF TRBJ2-1 TRBV7-3 many TRBD2
TGTGCCAGCAATCCCGGGACAGGGGCGGTCGAGCAGTACTTC CASNPGTGAVEQYF TRBJ2-7 TRBV12-3/TRBV12-4 . TRBD1
TGTGCCAGCAGCCAAGTCGACTTTGGGATAGTCGGGACTAGGGATGAGCAGTTCTTC CASSQVDFGIVGTRDEQFF TRBJ2-1 TRBV3-1 . TRBD2
TGTGCCAGCACCGAGGGCCTTTTGAACACCGGGGAGCTGTTTTTT CASTEGLLNTGELFF TRBJ2-2 TRBV12-3/TRBV12-4 few .
TGCGCCAGCAGCCAAGACCAGGGGGCCGTCTACGAGCAGTACTTC CASSQDQGAVYEQYF TRBJ2-7 TRBV4-1 once TRBD1
TGCGCCAGCAGCTTGGGTAGCGGAGCACAAGAGACCCAGTACTTC CASSLGSGAQETQYF TRBJ2-5 TRBV5-1 . .
TGCGCCAGCAGTGAAATCCCGGGGGTCGACGAGCAGTACTTC CASSEIPGVDEQYF TRBJ2-7 TRBV10-1 . .
TGTGCCAGCAGCTTCGGCAGGAACACCGGGGAGCTGTTTTTT CASSFGRNTGELFF TRBJ2-2 TRBV7-9 few .
TGTGCCAGCAGCTCCGGGGCAGGGGGCTACAATGAGCAGTTCTTC CASSSGAGGYNEQFF TRBJ2-1 TRBV7-3 few TRBD1
TGTGCCTGGAGTGTAGGCCCATCCTACGAGCAGTACTTC CAWSVGPSYEQYF TRBJ2-7 TRBV30 . .
TGTGCCAGCAGCTTAGCCCAGGGAGCCCAAGAGACCCAGTACTTC CASSLAQGAQETQYF TRBJ2-5 TRBV11-2 . .
TGTGCCTCCAGTTTACTAGGCTCTAACTATGGCTACACCTTC CASSLLGSNYGYTF TRBJ1-2 TRBV12-3/TRBV12-4 few .
TGCAGCGCAAAGGGGTGGGACACCGGGGAGCTGTTTTTT CSAKGWDTGELFF TRBJ2-2 TRBV29-1 . .
TGTGCCAGCACCTTGTTCGGGGGCCGGGCCGGGGAGCTGTTTTTT CASTLFGGRAGELFF TRBJ2-2 TRBV6-1 . .
TGTGCCAGCAGTTTAAGAGGGCATCAAGAGACCCAGTACTTC CASSLRGHQETQYF TRBJ2-5 TRBV12-3/TRBV12-4 . .
TGTGCCAGCAGCTTCGTGACTAGCGGGGGGCTTCGCCGAAATGAGCAGTTCTTC CASSFVTSGGLRRNEQFF TRBJ2-1 TRBV5-6 . TRBD2
TGTGCCAGCAGCTTAGGGAGCCTGATGACCCAGTACTTC CASSLGSLMTQYF TRBJ2-5 TRBV7-9 . .
TGCGCCAGCAGCCAAGGGCATGTGAGCGGGGCAAACACAGATACGCAGTATTTT CASSQGHVSGANTDTQYF TRBJ2-3 TRBV4-1 . TRBD2
TGTGCCAGCGGACTCAGGGGTGGCAATCAGCCCCAGCATTTT CASGLRGGNQPQHF TRBJ1-5 TRBV27 . .
TGCGCCAGCAGCCGACAGGGGGCTGACTATAATTCACCCCTCCACTTT CASSRQGADYNSPLHF TRBJ1-6 TRBV4-1 few TRBD1
TGCAGTGCTAGCCCGACTAGCGGGGCACCCACAGATACGCAGTATTTT CSASPTSGAPTDTQYF TRBJ2-3 TRBV20-1 few TRBD2
TGTGCCAGCAGGGGACAGGGGGCGATCAATGAGCAGTTCTTC CASRGQGAINEQFF TRBJ2-1 TRBV12-3/TRBV12-4 . TRBD1
TGTGCCAGCAACCCGGGACAGGGCGGGCAGCCCCAGCATTTT CASNPGQGGQPQHF TRBJ1-5 TRBV6-1 . TRBD1
TGCGCCAGCAGTGATCCTCTAGCGGGGCGGAATGAGCAGTTCTTC CASSDPLAGRNEQFF TRBJ2-1 TRBV10-1 . TRBD2
TGTGCCAGCAGCCCCGAAAGACTAGCGGGGTACAATGAGCAGTTCTTC CASSPERLAGYNEQFF TRBJ2-1 TRBV11-2 . TRBD2
TGTGCCTGGAGCCGTGGGAGCGCCGAGGGCTACGAGCAGTACTTC CAWSRGSAEGYEQYF TRBJ2-7 TRBV30 . .
TGCGCCAGCAGTAAGACACCGGGCCAAGAGACCCAGTACTTC CASSKTPGQETQYF TRBJ2-5 TRBV4-1 . .
TGTGCCTGGAGACCCCCCGGCGGGGGAGGAGAGACCCAGTACTTC CAWRPPGGGGETQYF TRBJ2-5 TRBV30 . TRBD2
TGTGCCAGCAGCCAGACAGGGTTAATCGGCTATGGCTACACCTTC CASSQTGLIGYGYTF TRBJ1-2 TRBV12-3/TRBV12-4 . TRBD1
TGCAGTGCCCCAAGCGGGCTAGCGCCAAGCTCCTACAATGAGCAGTTCTTC CSAPSGLAPSSYNEQFF TRBJ2-1 TRBV20-1 few .
TGTGCCAGCACCCCAGGTTCGGGGGAGCTGTTTTTT CASTPGSGELFF TRBJ2-2 TRBV9 . .
TGCGCCAGCAGCCAAGGGCGGGGGATAGAGACCCAGTACTTC CASSQGRGIETQYF TRBJ2-5 TRBV4-1 few TRBD2
TGCAGTGCTCGGGGACTAGCGGGGGGCATATACAATGAGCAGTTCTTC CSARGLAGGIYNEQFF TRBJ2-1 TRBV20-1 few TRBD2
TGTGCCAGCAGTTACTCTCCTGTGGGGTTAGACTATGGCTACACCTTC CASSYSPVGLDYGYTF TRBJ1-2 TRBV6-5 . .
TGTGCCAGCAGTGTCAGGTGGGAGACCCAGTACTTC CASSVRWETQYF TRBJ2-5 TRBV12-3/TRBV12-4 few .
TGCGCCAGCAGCCCCGGGACAACAGCGTTCCACGAGCAGTACTTC CASSPGTTAFHEQYF TRBJ2-7 TRBV5-1 few .
TGTGCCCGCGAGGACAGGGACAGTTCACCCCTCCACTTT CAREDRDSSPLHF TRBJ1-6 TRBV2 . TRBD1
TGTGCCAGCATAACAGGGGGCGGCGAGCAGTACTTC CASITGGGEQYF TRBJ2-7 TRBV2 once TRBD1
TGCAGTGCTAGAGGAGGGAACTATGGCTACACCTTC CSARGGNYGYTF TRBJ1-2 TRBV20-1 few .
TGCAGCGTTACGAAGGGGACGCAGTATTTT CSVTKGTQYF TRBJ2-3 TRBV29-1 many .
TGTGCCAGCAGCTTGGTGGGGGAGGGAGAGCAGTACTTC CASSLVGEGEQYF TRBJ2-7 TRBV5-4 . TRBD2
TGTGCCAGCAGGGGCAGGGCCCAAGAGACCCAGTACTTC CASRGRAQETQYF TRBJ2-5 TRBV5-6 . .
TGCAGTGCTATCCGGGACAGGGATGAAAAACTGTTTTTT CSAIRDRDEKLFF TRBJ1-4 TRBV20-1 few TRBD1
TGCGCCAGCAGCCAAGTCCTTCACGGGGAGCTGTTTTTT CASSQVLHGELFF TRBJ2-2 TRBV4-1 few .
TGTGCCAGCAGCCCCCGGGGCAGCGAGAACACCGGGGAGCTGTTTTTT CASSPRGSENTGELFF TRBJ2-2 TRBV7-9 . .
TGTGCCAGCAGCTTTCGAGACAGGGGCTACGAGCAGTACTTC CASSFRDRGYEQYF TRBJ2-7 TRBV7-9 . TRBD1
TGTGCTAGTGCCCTTAGCGGGGGGTTGGAGACCCAGTACTTC CASALSGGLETQYF TRBJ2-5 TRBV12-5 few TRBD2